This entry describes one T cell receptor (beta chain). Its target is unknown. This sample is drawn from a study of cytomegalovirus exposure and HLA in healthy donors. Healthy bone marrow donors made up the cohort. At sampling all donors were nominally healthy, likely with unrecorded immune exposures. In the PCR, 60 Vbeta and 13 Jbeta primers were used. As handled by the study authors: Among the unique TCR beta chains that a later analysis counted, 70 million to 85 million in all, roughly 11 million were shared. Clones were sequenced by immunoSEQ multiplex PCR, and TCRdb holds only the in-frame ones, with some missing. The DNA gave D and trimming, while V, J and clone size come from that table. The data contain approximately 92,000 clones, 60% to 85% of them seen just once; the ten biggest clones take up around 7.5%. Overall study results and limits: TRBV6-2, TRBV6-3 and other indistinguishable V segments were excluded.

J lost 0 bases, V lost 5 bases, and 4 bases had no gene match. The CDR3 contains 14 residues. Per the germline V gene, CDR1 is MNHEY and CDR2 is SMNVEV (reference sequence). The V gene is TRBV27, the J gene TRBJ2-7; 7 bases agree with TRBD1. Sequences were obtained from PBMCs. This TCR was recovered from a man aged 45-65 years in good health and CMV-seropositive. Here the CDR3 DNA reads TGTGCCAGCAGTATCAGGGGGTTCTCCTACGAGCAGTACTTC. This codes for CASSIRGFSYEQYF.